Presented here are 8 T cell receptor beta chains from one specimen sequenced in a study of CD8 T cells in ankylosing spondylitis listed by TCRdb under 2017. The paper as a whole reports these results and caveats: A TCR beta motif made up of several highly homologous amino acid variants appeared to be characteristic of blood from ankylosing spondylitis patients.

What these receptors recognize is not known. Receptor libraries were prepared by 5' RACE. Sequencing instrument: Illumina HiSeq 2500. The raw public reads went through TCRdb reprocessing: fastp at Q25, MiXCR clone calling, in-frame beta chains kept. Rows are combined by CDR3 protein, so each entry shows the most common genes and DNA. The sample records some 220,000 distinct CDR3 sequences, 6% to 8% of which are singletons. Approximately 15% of the sample belongs to the ten largest clones. The sample was blood, either unsorted or a sorted T cell fraction (not recorded which). Receptors were obtained from a male donor with ankylosing spondylitis.

In its sample, this clonotype was seen a few times. V usage is TRBV28 and J usage is TRBJ2-7; D gene uncertain. Germline V gives CDR1 MDHEN, CDR2 SYDVKM. The germline V and J ends were trimmed by 8 bases and 0 bases, with 14 bases remaining between them. CDR3 length equals 14 residues. CDR3 bases: TGTGCCAGCCAAAACGGCCAGAACTCCTACGAGCAGTACTTC. It translates to CASQNGQNSYEQYF.

This clonotype was seen at least ten times. V gene TRBV6-4 combines with J gene TRBJ2-7, with 9 bases fitting TRBD2. The CDR3 length is 15 residues. After removal of 3 bases from V and 0 bases from J, the junction contained 3 bases not matched to a gene. The germline CDR1 and CDR2 sequences are MRHNA and SNTAGT. The chain's CDR3 is CASSEDSGSSYEQYF. CDR3 nucleotide sequence: TGTGCCAGCAGTGAGGATAGCGGGAGCTCCTACGAGCAGTACTTC.

This clonotype occurred many times. The gene calls are TRBV13 and TRBJ1-2; the D is unclear. The V end was cut by 0 bases, the J end by 7 bases, with 3 bases between. The CDR3 runs to 11 residues. The germline CDR1 and CDR2 sequences are PRHDT and FYEKMQ (reference sequence). The CDR3 loop is CASSLGFGYTF. The CDR3 nucleotides read TGTGCCAGCAGCTTAGGGTTTGGCTACACCTTC.

This clonotype has ten or more counts. This chain links TRBV6-5 with TRBJ1-2; 7 bases map to TRBD1. V lost 4 bases, J lost 3 bases, and 8 bases stayed unmatched. Germline V gene data show CDR1 as MNHEY and CDR2 as SVGAGI. The CDR3 spans 15 residues. In nucleotides, the CDR3 is TGTGCCAGCAGTTCCCGACAGGGAATGGACTATGGCTACACCTTC. Amino acids: CASSSRQGMDYGYTF.

This clonotype was detected ten times or more. The chain is built from TRBV9 and TRBJ1-1; 9 bases align to TRBD1. From germline, CDR1 is SGDLS and CDR2 YYNGEE. CDR3 size: 16 residues. J lost 1 base, V lost 3 bases, and 7 bases had no gene match. The CDR3 nucleotides are TGTGCCAGCAGCGAGGGGGACAGGGATCAGAACACTGAAGCTTTCTTT. It encodes CASSEGDRDQNTEAFF.

At least ten counts were recorded for this clonotype. The chain has TRBV10-3 and TRBJ1-1; unclear D gene. V lost 0 bases and J lost 10, with 12 bases in between. Per germline, CDR1 ENHRY and CDR2 SYGVKD. The CDR3 consists of 13 residues. CDR3 region: CAISESGSWGAFF. CDR3 nucleotides: TGTGCCATCAGTGAGTCTGGTAGCTGGGGAGCTTTCTTT.

This clonotype was counted many times. V is TRBV4-3 and J is TRBJ2-3; TRBD1 aligns across 7 bases. Germline loops: CDR1 LGHNA, CDR2 YSLEER. V lost 3 bases and J lost 0; bases outside the gene matches: 6. The CDR3 has 16 amino acids. The chain's CDR3 is CASSHRQGISTDTQYF. The CDR3 coding sequence is TGCGCCAGCAGCCACCGACAGGGAATCAGCACAGATACGCAGTATTTT.

A note on this clonotype: With a much larger clone just one base away, this may be a read error. This chain uses TRBV6-1 with TRBJ2-5; 7 nucleotides agree with TRBD1. From germline, CDR1 is MNHNS and CDR2 SASEGT. The CDR3 extends over 15 amino acids. The CDR3 region has the DNA TGTGCCAGCAGTCCAGGACAGGCTCGCCAAGCGACCCAGTACTTC. This encodes CASSPGQARQATQYF.